This entry concerns a single TCR beta chain. The protocol was immunoSEQ multiplex PCR, while the TCRdb copy is restricted to in-frame clones and leaves out a portion. Of approximately 100,000 clones detected, approximately 91% appear once; the ten largest clones hold approximately 15%. Germline V gene sequence: CDR1 LGHDT, CDR2 YNNKEL (reference sequence). V shed 4 bases and J 6 bases; nucleotides not matched to a gene: 4. The CDR3 is made up of 15 amino acids. This sample is part of a study of T cell responses to AZD1222 COVID-19 vaccine. Sample: peripheral blood, taken on day 0 of AZD1222 vaccination. V gene TRBV3-1 (or the pseudogene TRBV3-2) combines with J gene TRBJ1-4, with 11 bases fitting TRBD1. The TCR originated in an adult in good health. The CDR3 sequence is CASSLGQGAYEKLFF. Written as DNA, the CDR3 is TGTGCCAGCAGCCTCGGACAGGGGGCGTATGAAAAACTGTTTTTT.